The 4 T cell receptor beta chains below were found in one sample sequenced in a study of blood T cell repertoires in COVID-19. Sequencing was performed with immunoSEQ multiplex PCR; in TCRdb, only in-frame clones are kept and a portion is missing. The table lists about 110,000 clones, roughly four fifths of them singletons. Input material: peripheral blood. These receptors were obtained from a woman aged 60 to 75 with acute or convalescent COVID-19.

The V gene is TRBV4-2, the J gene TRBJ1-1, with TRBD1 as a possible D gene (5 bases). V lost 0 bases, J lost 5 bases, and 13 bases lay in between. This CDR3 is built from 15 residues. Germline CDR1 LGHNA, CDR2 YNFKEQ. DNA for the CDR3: TGTGCCAGCAGCCAAGAGGTGGGGGGAAGTACTGAAGCTTTCTTT. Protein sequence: CASSQEVGGSTEAFF.

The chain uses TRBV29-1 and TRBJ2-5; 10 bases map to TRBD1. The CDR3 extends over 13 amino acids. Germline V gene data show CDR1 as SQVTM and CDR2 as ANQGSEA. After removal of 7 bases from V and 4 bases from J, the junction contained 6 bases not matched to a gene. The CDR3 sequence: CSGQGALRETQYF. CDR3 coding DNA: TGCAGCGGACAGGGGGCTCTACGAGAGACCCAGTACTTC.

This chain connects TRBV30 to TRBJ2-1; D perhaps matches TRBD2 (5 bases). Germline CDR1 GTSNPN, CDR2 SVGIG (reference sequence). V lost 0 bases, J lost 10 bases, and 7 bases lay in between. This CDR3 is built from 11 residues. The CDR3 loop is CAWSVEGEQFF. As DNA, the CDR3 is TGTGCCTGGAGTGTAGAGGGCGAGCAGTTCTTC.

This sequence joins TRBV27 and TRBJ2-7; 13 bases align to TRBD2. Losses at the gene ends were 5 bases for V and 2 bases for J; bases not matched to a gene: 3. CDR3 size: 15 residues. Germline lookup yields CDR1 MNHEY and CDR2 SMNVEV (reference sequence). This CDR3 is CASSLGTSGAYEQYF. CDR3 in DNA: TGTGCCAGCAGTCTGGGGACTAGCGGGGCCTACGAGCAGTACTTC.